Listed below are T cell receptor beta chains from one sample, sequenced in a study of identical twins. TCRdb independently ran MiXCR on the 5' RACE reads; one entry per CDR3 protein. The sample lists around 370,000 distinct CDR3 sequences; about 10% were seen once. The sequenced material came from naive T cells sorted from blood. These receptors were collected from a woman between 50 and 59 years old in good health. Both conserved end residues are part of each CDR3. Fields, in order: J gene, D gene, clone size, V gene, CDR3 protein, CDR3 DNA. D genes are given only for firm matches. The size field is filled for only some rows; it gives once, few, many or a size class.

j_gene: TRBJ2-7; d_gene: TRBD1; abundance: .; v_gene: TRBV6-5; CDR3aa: CASSYSGGQGLGEQYF; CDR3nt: TGTGCCAGCAGTTACTCGGGGGGACAGGGGCTAGGCGAGCAGTACTTC
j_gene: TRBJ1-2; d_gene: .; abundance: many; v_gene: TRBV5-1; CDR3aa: CASSLEAIYGYTF; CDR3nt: TGCGCCAGCAGCTTGGAAGCGATTTATGGCTACACCTTC
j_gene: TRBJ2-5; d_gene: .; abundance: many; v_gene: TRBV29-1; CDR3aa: CSVFRAGETQYF; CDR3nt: TGCAGCGTTTTTCGAGCAGGAGAGACCCAGTACTTC
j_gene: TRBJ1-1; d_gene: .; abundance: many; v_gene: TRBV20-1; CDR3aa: CSARGPRGTEAFF; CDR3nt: TGCAGTGCTAGAGGTCCCCGAGGGACTGAAGCTTTCTTT
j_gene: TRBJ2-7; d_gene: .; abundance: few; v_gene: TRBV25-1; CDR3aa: CASTAGSYEQYF; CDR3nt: TGTGCCAGCACCGCGGGATCCTACGAGCAGTACTTC
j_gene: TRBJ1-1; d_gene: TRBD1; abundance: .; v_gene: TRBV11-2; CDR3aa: CASSLGTGGKNTEAFF; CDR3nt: TGTGCCAGCAGCTTGGGGACAGGGGGCAAGAACACTGAAGCTTTCTTT
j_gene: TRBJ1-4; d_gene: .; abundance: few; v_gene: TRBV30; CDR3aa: CAWSIQTVEKLFF; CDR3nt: TGTGCCTGGAGTATACAGACGGTAGAAAAACTGTTTTTT
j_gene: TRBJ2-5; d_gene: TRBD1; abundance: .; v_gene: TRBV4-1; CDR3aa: CASSPHRQGVGETQYF; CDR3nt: TGCGCCAGCAGCCCCCACAGACAGGGGGTGGGAGAGACCCAGTACTTC
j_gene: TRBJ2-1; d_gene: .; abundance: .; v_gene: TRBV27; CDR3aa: CASSLKVDNEQFF; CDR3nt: TGTGCCAGCAGTTTAAAGGTGGACAATGAGCAGTTCTTC
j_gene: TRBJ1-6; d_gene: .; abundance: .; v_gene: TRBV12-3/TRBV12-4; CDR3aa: CASSLTKAGSAALHF; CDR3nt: TGTGCCAGCAGTTTAACCAAGGCAGGCTCGGCGGCCCTCCACTTT
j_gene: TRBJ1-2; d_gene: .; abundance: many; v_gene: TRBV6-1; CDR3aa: CASSENEVVFQDGYTF; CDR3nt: TGTGCCAGCAGTGAAAATGAAGTTGTCTTCCAGGACGGCTACACCTTC
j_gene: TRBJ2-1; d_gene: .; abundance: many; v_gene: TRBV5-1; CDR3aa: CASSNGRTGNYNEQFF; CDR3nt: TGCGCCAGCAGTAATGGCCGGACGGGGAACTACAATGAGCAGTTCTTC
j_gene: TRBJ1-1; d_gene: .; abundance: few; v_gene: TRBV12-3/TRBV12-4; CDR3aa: CASSLGAGPYTEAFF; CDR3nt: TGTGCCAGCAGTTTAGGAGCAGGACCGTACACTGAAGCTTTCTTT
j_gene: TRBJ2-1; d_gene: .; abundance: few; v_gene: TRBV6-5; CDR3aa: CASSRGFEQFF; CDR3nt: TGTGCCAGCAGTCGGGGGTTTGAGCAGTTCTTC
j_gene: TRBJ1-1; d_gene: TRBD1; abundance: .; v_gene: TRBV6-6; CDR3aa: CASRPGQAQNTEAFF; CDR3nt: TGTGCCAGCAGACCAGGACAGGCACAGAACACTGAAGCTTTCTTT
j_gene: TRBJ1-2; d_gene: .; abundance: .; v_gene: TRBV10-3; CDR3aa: CAIKDGSGYTF; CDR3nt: TGTGCCATCAAAGATGGGAGCGGCTACACCTTC
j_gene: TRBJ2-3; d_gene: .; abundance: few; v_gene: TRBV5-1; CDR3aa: CASSLGVRPTDTQYF; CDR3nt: TGCGCCAGCAGCTTGGGGGTGCGGCCGACAGATACGCAGTATTTT
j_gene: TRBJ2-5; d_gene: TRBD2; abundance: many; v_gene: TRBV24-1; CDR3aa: CATSSGNQETQYF; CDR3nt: TGTGCCACCAGTAGCGGGAACCAAGAGACCCAGTACTTC
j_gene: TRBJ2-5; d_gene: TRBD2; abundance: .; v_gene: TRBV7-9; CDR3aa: CASSPTSAQETQYF; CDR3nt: TGTGCCAGCAGCCCGACTAGCGCCCAAGAGACCCAGTACTTC
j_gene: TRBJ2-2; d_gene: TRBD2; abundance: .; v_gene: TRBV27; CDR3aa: CATRGLANTGELFF; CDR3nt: TGTGCCACAAGGGGACTAGCGAACACCGGGGAGCTGTTTTTT
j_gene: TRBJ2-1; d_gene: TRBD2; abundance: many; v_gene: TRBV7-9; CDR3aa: CASSLASGRLNEQFF; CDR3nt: TGTGCCAGCAGCTTAGCTAGCGGGAGGTTAAATGAGCAGTTCTTC
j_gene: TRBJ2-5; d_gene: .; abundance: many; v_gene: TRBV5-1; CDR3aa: CASSLWYQETQYF; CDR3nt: TGCGCCAGCAGCTTGTGGTACCAAGAGACCCAGTACTTC
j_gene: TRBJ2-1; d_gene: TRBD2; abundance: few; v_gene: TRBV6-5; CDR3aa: CASSYGIRGGNEQFF; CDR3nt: TGTGCCAGCAGTTACGGAATCCGGGGGGGCAATGAGCAGTTCTTC
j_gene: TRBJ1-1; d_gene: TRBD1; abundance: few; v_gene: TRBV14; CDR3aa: CASSQGQGVEAFF; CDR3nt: TGTGCCAGCAGCCAAGGACAGGGCGTTGAAGCTTTCTTT
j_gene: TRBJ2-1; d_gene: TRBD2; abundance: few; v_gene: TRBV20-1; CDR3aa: CSASWGGRSSYNEQFF; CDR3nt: TGCAGTGCTAGTTGGGGAGGGAGGTCTTCCTACAATGAGCAGTTCTTC
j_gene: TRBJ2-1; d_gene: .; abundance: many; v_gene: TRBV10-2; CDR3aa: CASRPPGEEDNEQFF; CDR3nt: TGCGCCAGCAGGCCTCCGGGGGAGGAAGACAATGAGCAGTTCTTC
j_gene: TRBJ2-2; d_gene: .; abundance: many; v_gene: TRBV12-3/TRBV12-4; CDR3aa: CASTPTGPTGELFF; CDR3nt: TGTGCCAGCACCCCGACAGGACCCACCGGGGAGCTGTTTTTT
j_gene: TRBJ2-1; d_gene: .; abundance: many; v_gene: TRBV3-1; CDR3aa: CASAMTFGDNEQFF; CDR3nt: .
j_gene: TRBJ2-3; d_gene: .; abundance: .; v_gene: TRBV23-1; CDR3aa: CASSQSSRDFGVRDTQYF; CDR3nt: TGCGCCAGCAGTCAATCGTCCAGGGACTTTGGTGTCAGGGATACGCAGTATTTT
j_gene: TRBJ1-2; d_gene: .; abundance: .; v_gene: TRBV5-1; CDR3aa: CASSPMGGLQTTKLLNYGYTF; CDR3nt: TGCGCCAGCAGCCCAATGGGGGGCCTCCAAACAACCAAACTGCTTAACTATGGCTACACCTTC
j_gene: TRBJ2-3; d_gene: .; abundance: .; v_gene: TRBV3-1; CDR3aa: CASSQDGRNTRDTQYF; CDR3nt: TGTGCCAGCAGCCAAGACGGGCGCAACACACGAGATACGCAGTATTTT
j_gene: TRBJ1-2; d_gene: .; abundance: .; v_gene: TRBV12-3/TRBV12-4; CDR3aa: CASSLVRDGGYTF; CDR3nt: TGTGCCAGCAGTTTGGTGCGGGACGGCGGCTACACCTTC
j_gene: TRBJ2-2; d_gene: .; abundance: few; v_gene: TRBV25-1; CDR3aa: CASKGAGVTGELFF; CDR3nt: TGTGCCAGCAAAGGAGCAGGGGTCACCGGGGAGCTGTTTTTT
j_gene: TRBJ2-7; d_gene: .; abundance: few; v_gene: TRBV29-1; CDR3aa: CSVGVPTTSYEQYF; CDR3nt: TGCAGCGTTGGCGTACCAACCACCTCCTACGAGCAGTACTTC
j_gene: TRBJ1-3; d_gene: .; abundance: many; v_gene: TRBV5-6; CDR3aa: CASSDQRGDTIYF; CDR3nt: TGTGCCAGCAGCGACCAACGAGGGGACACCATATATTTT
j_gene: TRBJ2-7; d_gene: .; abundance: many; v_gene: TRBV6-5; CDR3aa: CASSYWSKTLEQYF; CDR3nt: TGTGCCAGCAGTTACTGGTCAAAAACCCTCGAGCAGTACTTC
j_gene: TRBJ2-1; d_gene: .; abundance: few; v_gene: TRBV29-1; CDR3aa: CSVAQVVGSVHEQFF; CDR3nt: TGCAGCGTGGCCCAGGTAGTTGGGAGTGTCCATGAGCAGTTCTTC
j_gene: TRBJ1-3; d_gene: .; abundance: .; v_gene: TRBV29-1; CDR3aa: CSVEPSMVGNTIYF; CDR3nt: TGCAGCGTAGAACCCTCAATGGTCGGAAACACCATATATTTT
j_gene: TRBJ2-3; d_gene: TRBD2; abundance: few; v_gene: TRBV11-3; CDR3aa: CASSAPRLAGGPPDTQYF; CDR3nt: TGTGCCAGCAGCGCCCCCCGGCTAGCGGGAGGCCCGCCGGATACGCAGTATTTT
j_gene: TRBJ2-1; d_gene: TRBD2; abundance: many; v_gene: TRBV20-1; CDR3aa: CSAPGTTYNEQFF; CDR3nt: TGCAGTGCACCAGGGACTACTTACAATGAGCAGTTCTTC
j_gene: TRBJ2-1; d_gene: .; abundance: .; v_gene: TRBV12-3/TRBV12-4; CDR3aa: CASSLGEPGVEQFF; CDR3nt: TGTGCCAGCAGTTTAGGGGAGCCCGGGGTTGAGCAGTTCTTC
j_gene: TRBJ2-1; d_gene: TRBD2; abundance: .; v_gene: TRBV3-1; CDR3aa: CASSPFRLAGEYEQFF; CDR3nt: TGTGCCAGCAGCCCCTTTCGTCTAGCGGGAGAGTATGAGCAGTTCTTC
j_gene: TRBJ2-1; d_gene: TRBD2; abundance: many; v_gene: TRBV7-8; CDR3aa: CASSLVSGTFRDEQFF; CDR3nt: TGTGCCAGCAGCTTGGTTAGCGGGACGTTTAGGGATGAGCAGTTCTTC
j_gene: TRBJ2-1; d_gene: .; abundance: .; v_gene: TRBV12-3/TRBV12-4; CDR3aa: CASSLIRRGEQFF; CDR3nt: TGTGCCAGCAGTTTGATCCGTCGGGGCGAGCAGTTCTTC
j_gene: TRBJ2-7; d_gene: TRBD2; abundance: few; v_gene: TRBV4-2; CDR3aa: CASSQIPSGSSYEQYF; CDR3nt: TGTGCCAGCAGCCAAATCCCTAGCGGGAGCTCCTACGAGCAGTACTTC
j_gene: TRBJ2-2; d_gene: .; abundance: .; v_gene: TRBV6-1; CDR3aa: CASSGYKTGELFF; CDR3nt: TGTGCCAGCAGTGGATACAAGACCGGGGAGCTGTTTTTT
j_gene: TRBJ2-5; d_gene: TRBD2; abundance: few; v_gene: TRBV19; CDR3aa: CASSILGLAGEGETQYF; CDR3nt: TGTGCCAGTAGTATTTTAGGACTAGCGGGAGAGGGGGAGACCCAGTACTTC
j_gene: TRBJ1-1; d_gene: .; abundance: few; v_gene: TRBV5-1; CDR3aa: CASSLAGVWNTEAFF; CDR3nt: TGCGCCAGCAGCTTGGCAGGGGTATGGAACACTGAAGCTTTCTTT
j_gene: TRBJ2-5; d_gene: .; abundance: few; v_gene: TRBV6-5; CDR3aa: CASSYSRQGGETQYF; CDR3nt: TGTGCCAGCAGTTACTCGAGGCAGGGCGGCGAGACCCAGTACTTC
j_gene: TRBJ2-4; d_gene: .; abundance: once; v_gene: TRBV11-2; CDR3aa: CASSLGEKRRAKNIQYF; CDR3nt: TGTGCCAGCAGCTTAGGCGAGAAGCGGAGGGCCAAAAACATTCAGTACTTC
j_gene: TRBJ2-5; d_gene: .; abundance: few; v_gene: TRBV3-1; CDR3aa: CASSQEVRFQETQYF; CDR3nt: TGTGCCAGCAGCCAAGAGGTACGCTTCCAAGAGACCCAGTACTTC
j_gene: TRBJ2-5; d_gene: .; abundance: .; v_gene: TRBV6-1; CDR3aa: CASSEAGGQWETQYF; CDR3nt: TGTGCCAGCAGTGAAGCCGGGGGTCAGTGGGAGACCCAGTACTTC
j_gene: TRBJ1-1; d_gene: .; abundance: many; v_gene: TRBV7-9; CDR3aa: CASSLSDGTEAFF; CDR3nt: TGTGCCAGCAGCCTTTCGGACGGCACTGAAGCTTTCTTT
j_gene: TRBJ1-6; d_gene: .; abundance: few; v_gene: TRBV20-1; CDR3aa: CSAREEGFVSPLHF; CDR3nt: TGCAGTGCTAGAGAAGAGGGGTTTGTCTCACCCCTCCACTTT
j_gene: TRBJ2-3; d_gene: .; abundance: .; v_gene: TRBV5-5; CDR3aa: CASRERVGRGDTQYF; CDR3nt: TGTGCCAGCAGGGAGCGGGTGGGGCGAGGAGATACGCAGTATTTT
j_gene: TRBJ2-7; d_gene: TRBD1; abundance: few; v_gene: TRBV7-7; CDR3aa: CASSLGQGGWYEQYF; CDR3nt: TGTGCTAGCAGCCTCGGACAGGGGGGCTGGTACGAGCAGTACTTC
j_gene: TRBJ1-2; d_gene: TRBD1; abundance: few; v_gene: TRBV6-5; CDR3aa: CASSSRQGTGYGYTF; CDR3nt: TGTGCCAGCAGTTCCCGACAGGGGACAGGCTATGGCTACACCTTC